This T cell receptor beta chain came from a study of control samples from healthy donors and cancer patients. CDR1 is LGHNA, CDR2 YNFKEQ, per germline. The CDR3 is 14 residues long. V gave up 7 bases and J gave up 3 bases, with 12 bases separating them. Assay used: immunoSEQ multiplex PCR; TCRdb lists only in-frame clones, some missing. The table includes around 180,000 clones, around nine tenths detected once. This chain connects TRBV4-2 to TRBJ2-2, with a possible D match to TRBD1 (6 bases). The origin of this receptor is a woman aged 25 to 45 in good health. Sequences were obtained from blood. The CDR3 sequence: CASNRAWDTGELFF. The CDR3 DNA reads as TGTGCCAGCAACAGGGCTTGGGACACCGGGGAGCTGTTTTTT.